The rows below give T cell receptor beta chains drawn from one sample of a study of cytomegalovirus exposure and HLA in healthy donors. Clones were read by immunoSEQ multiplex PCR, and TCRdb kept only the in-frame ones, dropping some. The sample lists about 200,000 clones, roughly 68% occurring once. Specimen: PBMCs. The receptors come from a man aged 40-50 years in good health and CMV-seropositive. The CDR3 runs from the conserved cysteine through the conserved F or W. D genes are given only for firm matches. Expanded clones are given a class, and other clones once, few, many or no size at all.

NA NA TRBJ2-7 TRBV18 14 CASSPGGNFYEQYF TGTGCCAGCTCACCAGGCGGCAACTTCTACGAGCAGTACTTC
few NA TRBJ1-2 TRBV12-5 13 CASGLGQGYGYTF TGTGCTAGTGGTTTGGGGCAGGGGTATGGCTACACCTTC
NA NA TRBJ2-7 TRBV2 14 CASRQLRDSYEQYF TGTGCCAGCCGACAGCTACGAGACTCCTACGAGCAGTACTTC
NA TRBD2 TRBJ2-3 TRBV5-1 16 CASSLTSGGMVDTQYF TGCGCCAGCAGCTTAACTAGCGGGGGGATGGTAGATACGCAGTATTTT
NA TRBD1 TRBJ1-3 TRBV6-1 17 CASSEASGTGTGNTIYF TGTGCCAGCAGTGAAGCCTCCGGGACAGGGACGGGAAACACCATATATTTT
NA TRBD1 TRBJ2-7 TRBV2 16 CASKLEQGARSYEQYF TGTGCCAGCAAACTCGAACAGGGGGCGAGGTCCTACGAGCAGTACTTC
once TRBD2 TRBJ2-2 TRBV11-3 16 CASSLERGGGTGELFF TGTGCCAGCAGCTTAGAGCGGGGGGGAGGCACCGGGGAGCTGTTTTTT
NA NA TRBJ2-7 TRBV5-4 13 CFFKQKAAYEQYF TGTTTTTTCAAGCAGAAGGCGGCATACGAGCAGTACTTC
NA NA TRBJ2-1 TRBV7-2 14 CASSLEQGDNEQFF TGTGCCAGCAGCTTAGAACAGGGAGACAATGAGCAGTTCTTC
NA NA TRBJ2-3 TRBV7-3 15 CASSLRGPDSDTQYF TGTGCCAGCAGCTTAAGGGGCCCTGACTCAGATACGCAGTATTTT
NA NA TRBJ2-3 TRBV19 12 CATSRGTDTQYF TGTGCCACCTCCAGGGGCACAGATACGCAGTATTTT
NA NA TRBJ1-6 TRBV2 12 CASRGPNSPLHF TGTGCCAGCCGCGGCCCTAATTCACCCCTCCACTTT
NA NA TRBJ1-2 TRBV28 13 CASSPWTPYGYTF TGTGCCAGCAGTCCCTGGACACCGTATGGCTACACCTTC
NA NA TRBJ1-2 TRBV5-6 14 CASRLSGSTYGYTF TGTGCCAGCAGACTCTCCGGGTCGACGTATGGCTACACCTTC
NA TRBD1 TRBJ2-5 TRBV28 17 CASSKLRDSGLRETQYF TGTGCCAGCAGTAAACTACGGGACAGCGGATTAAGGGAGACCCAGTACTTC
few NA TRBJ2-7 TRBV11-2 16 CASSLALVRDPYEQYF TGTGCCAGCAGCTTAGCTTTGGTTCGGGATCCCTACGAGCAGTACTTC
NA NA TRBJ2-7 TRBV27 15 CASSLSPTGNYEQYF TGTGCCAGCAGTTTATCCCCCACAGGGAACTACGAGCAGTACTTC
NA NA TRBJ2-2 TRBV19 17 CASREWVRGKDTGELFF TGTGCCAGTAGAGAATGGGTGAGAGGGAAGGACACCGGGGAGCTGTTTTTT
NA NA TRBJ1-6 TRBV5-8 13 CASSRFRDSPLHF TGTGCCAGCAGCCGCTTCAGGGATTCACCCCTCCACTTT
NA TRBD1 TRBJ2-7 TRBV7-2 17 CASSLGAGTGGSYEQYF TGTGCCAGCAGCTTAGGGGCCGGGACAGGGGGTTCCTACGAGCAGTACTTC
NA NA TRBJ2-7 TRBV7-2 14 CASSSSPGYYEQYF TGTGCCAGCAGCTCCTCACCAGGTTACTACGAGCAGTACTTC
few TRBD1 TRBJ2-2 TRBV9 15 CASRNGQGITGELFF TGTGCCAGCAGAAACGGACAGGGGATCACCGGGGAGCTGTTTTTT
NA NA TRBJ1-4 TRBV2 13 CASTYSNNEKLFF TGTGCCAGCACTTACAGCAATAATGAAAAACTGTTTTTT
NA TRBD1 TRBJ2-2 TRBV27 15 CASRSDRANTGELFF TGTGCCAGCAGGTCGGACAGGGCGAACACCGGGGAGCTGTTTTTT
NA NA TRBJ1-1 TRBV5-1 15 CASSLEIGANAEAFF TGCGCCAGCAGCTTGGAGATAGGGGCGAACGCTGAAGCTTTCTTT
NA TRBD1 TRBJ2-3 TRBV5-1 14 CASSSQGAPDTQYF TGCGCCAGCTCCTCACAGGGGGCCCCAGATACGCAGTATTTT
NA TRBD1 TRBJ1-5 TRBV5-1 14 CASSLTGWNQPQHF TGCGCCAGCAGCCTGACAGGGTGGAATCAGCCCCAGCATTTT
NA NA TRBJ1-1 TRBV5-6 12 CASSLQGTEAFF TGTGCCAGCAGCTTACAGGGCACTGAAGCTTTCTTT
NA NA TRBJ1-2 TRBV9 13 CASSVVPGNGYTF TGTGCCAGCAGCGTAGTTCCGGGGAATGGCTACACCTTC
few NA TRBJ1-4 TRBV5-6 16 CASSQRDLATNEKLFF TGTGCCAGCAGCCAGCGGGACCTTGCAACTAATGAAAAACTGTTTTTT
few NA TRBJ2-3 TRBV6-4 15 CASDPWVRVTDTQYF TGTGCCAGCGACCCCTGGGTCAGGGTGACAGATACGCAGTATTTT
NA NA TRBJ2-5 TRBV29-1 13 CSVGGRTQETQYF TGCAGCGTTGGGGGGAGGACCCAAGAGACCCAGTACTTC
NA TRBD2 TRBJ2-7 TRBV11-2 15 CASSELAGAPLQQYF TGTGCCAGCAGCGAACTAGCGGGGGCCCCTCTCCAGCAGTACTTC
NA NA TRBJ2-1 TRBV13 17 CASSPLGGGRGYNEQFF TGTGCCAGCAGCCCGCTAGGGGGGGGCCGAGGGTACAATGAGCAGTTCTTC
few NA TRBJ1-6 TRBV29-1 12 CSGGHQERGIHF TGCAGCGGGGGACACCAAGAGAGGGGTATCCACTTT
NA TRBD1 TRBJ1-3 TRBV7-2 18 CASSLYGQGVGSGNTIYF TGTGCCAGCAGCTTATATGGACAGGGTGTTGGTTCTGGAAACACCATATATTTT
NA TRBD2 TRBJ2-3 TRBV10-2 21 CASRPGLAGVNPIHYTDTQYF TGCGCCAGCAGGCCAGGACTAGCGGGGGTGAACCCAATACACTACACAGATACGCAGTATTTT
once NA TRBJ1-1 TRBV7-2 14 CASYAGDMNTEAFF TGTGCCAGCTACGCGGGGGATATGAACACTGAAGCTTTCTTT
once TRBD2 TRBJ2-1 TRBV9 16 CASSPMGGGGYNEQFF TGTGCCAGCAGCCCGATGGGCGGGGGGGGATACAATGAGCAGTTCTTC
few NA TRBJ1-3 TRBV4-2 15 CASSQSYRVGNTIYF TGTGCCAGCAGCCAATCGTACAGGGTTGGAAACACCATATATTTT
NA NA TRBJ2-1 TRBV5-1 13 CASSLNGYNEQFF TGCGCCAGCAGCTTGAACGGGTACAATGAGCAGTTCTTC
NA NA TRBJ1-5 TRBV2 12 CASRERNQPQHF TGTGCCAGCAGGGAGAGAAATCAGCCCCAGCATTTT
NA NA TRBJ1-6 TRBV2 15 CACKGNFAGNSPLHF TGTGCCTGCAAGGGTAATTTCGCGGGCAATTCACCCCTCCACTTT